This T cell receptor (beta chain) was documented in a study of T cells in Graves' hyperthyroidism and ophthalmopathy. Study results and limitations: Expanded thyroid clonotypes (above 0.001) were mostly also found in blood.

RNA transcripts were the template for amplifying TCR beta CDR3 regions. With the HTBI primer set, the TCR CDR3 went through a first round of RT-PCR. TCRdb re-called the multiplex PCR reads with MiXCR, one entry per CDR3 protein. The sample lists some 300,000 distinct CDR3 sequences; roughly 20% were seen once. CDR1 DFQATT and CDR2 SNEGSKA come from the germline V gene (reference sequence). The V end was cut by 3 bases, the J end by 7 bases, with 10 bases between. CDR3 length equals 12 residues. Only a few counts were recorded for this clonotype. Its antigen remains unknown. Sample: blood. The TCR originated in a man in his fifties or sixties with Graves' ophthalmopathy. The rearrangement joins TRBV20-1 to TRBJ1-5; possible D gene TRBD1, 5 bases. The CDR3 sequence is CSASHRFQPQHF. CDR3 bases: TGCAGTGCTAGCCACAGGTTCCAGCCCCAGCATTTT.